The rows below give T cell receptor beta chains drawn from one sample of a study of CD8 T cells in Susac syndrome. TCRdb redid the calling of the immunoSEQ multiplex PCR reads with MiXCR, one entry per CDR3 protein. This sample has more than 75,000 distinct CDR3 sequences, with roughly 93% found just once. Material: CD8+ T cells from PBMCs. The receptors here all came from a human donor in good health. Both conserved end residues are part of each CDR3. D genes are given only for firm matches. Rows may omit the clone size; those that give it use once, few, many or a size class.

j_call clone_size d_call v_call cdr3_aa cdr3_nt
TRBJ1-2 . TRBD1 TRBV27 CASSYTTGGLFNYGYTF TGTGCCAGCAGTTACACGACAGGGGGCCTCTTTAACTATGGCTACACCTTC
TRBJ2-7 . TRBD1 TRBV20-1 CSVPQGAVGNEQYF TGCAGTGTTCCTCAGGGGGCCGTAGGGAACGAGCAGTACTTC
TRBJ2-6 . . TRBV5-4 CASRGNVAGANVLTF TGTGCCAGCAGAGGGAACGTAGCTGGGGCCAACGTCCTGACTTTC
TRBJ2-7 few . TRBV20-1 CSARGRVEGHEQYF TGCAGTGCTAGGGGTCGAGTGGAAGGTCACGAGCAGTACTTC
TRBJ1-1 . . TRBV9 CASSVGTGNTEAFF TGTGCCAGCAGCGTCGGGACTGGGAACACTGAAGCTTTCTTT
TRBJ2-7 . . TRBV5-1 CASSLWGRTDEQYF TGCGCCAGCAGCTTGTGGGGGAGGACTGACGAGCAGTACTTC
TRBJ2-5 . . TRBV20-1 CSASFLRGNQETQYF TGCAGTGCCTCCTTCCTCAGGGGCAACCAAGAGACCCAGTACTTC
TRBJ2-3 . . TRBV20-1 CSARDLYEAQLPSDTQYF TGCAGTGCTAGAGACCTATATGAGGCTCAACTCCCCTCAGATACGCAGTATTTT
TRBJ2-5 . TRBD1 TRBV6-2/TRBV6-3 CASSYYPTAGGTETQYF TGTGCCAGCAGTTACTACCCTACGGCAGGGGGCACGGAGACCCAGTACTTC
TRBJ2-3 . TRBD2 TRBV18 CASSPLTNAGGHRDTQYF TGTGCCAGCTCCCCCCTGACGAATGCGGGGGGCCACAGGGATACGCAGTATTTT
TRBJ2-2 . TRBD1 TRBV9 CASSGPRTGNTGELFF TGTGCCAGCAGCGGACCCAGGACAGGCAACACCGGGGAGCTGTTTTTT
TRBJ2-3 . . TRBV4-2 CASSQEVGGLEDTQYF TGTGCCAGCAGCCAAGAGGTGGGGGGACTTGAAGATACGCAGTATTTT
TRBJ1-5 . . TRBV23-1 CASSKGGRCQPQHF TGCGCCAGCAGTAAGGGGGGTCGATGCCAGCCCCAGCATTTT
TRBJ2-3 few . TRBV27 CASSPTGDTQYF TGTGCCAGCAGTCCAACCGGGGATACGCAGTATTTT
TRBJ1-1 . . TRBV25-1 CASGLATEAFF TGTGCCAGCGGATTGGCCACTGAAGCTTTCTTT
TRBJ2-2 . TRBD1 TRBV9 CASSVGGQAGFGELFF TGTGCCAGCAGCGTAGGGGGACAGGCCGGTTTCGGGGAGCTGTTTTTT
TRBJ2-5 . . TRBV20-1 CSARDRDYQETQYF TGCAGTGCTAGAGATCGGGACTACCAAGAGACCCAGTACTTC
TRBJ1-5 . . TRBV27 CASSFGGDQPQHF TGTGCCAGCAGTTTCGGAGGGGATCAGCCCCAGCATTTT
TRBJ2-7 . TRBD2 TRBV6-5 CASSLLGGYEQYF TGTGCCAGCAGTCTTTTGGGGGGGTACGAGCAGTACTTC
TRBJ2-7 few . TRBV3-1 CASSMGVGLVYEQYF TGTGCCAGCAGCATGGGGGTGGGGCTGGTTTACGAGCAGTACTTC
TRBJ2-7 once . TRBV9 CASSVGGGQIYEQYF TGTGCCAGCAGCGTAGGCGGAGGGCAGATCTACGAGCAGTACTTC
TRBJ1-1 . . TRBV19 CASRLGSGTEAFF TGTGCCAGTCGGCTGGGGAGCGGCACTGAAGCTTTCTTT
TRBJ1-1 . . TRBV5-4 CASSLVADEAFF TGTGCCAGCAGCTTGGTTGCGGATGAAGCTTTCTTT
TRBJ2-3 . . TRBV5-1 CASSLLGRKGTDTQYF TGCGCCAGCAGCTTGCTAGGGAGGAAGGGGACAGATACGCAGTATTTT
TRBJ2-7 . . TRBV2 CASSEGERYF TGTGCCAGCAGTGAGGGCGAGCGGTACTTC
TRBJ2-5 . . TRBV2 CASLGEVTTKETQYF TGTGCCAGCCTCGGAGAGGTGACGACCAAAGAGACCCAGTACTTC
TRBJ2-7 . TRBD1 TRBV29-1 CSVEDTGGKFYEQYF TGCAGCGTTGAAGACACAGGGGGCAAATTCTACGAGCAGTACTTC
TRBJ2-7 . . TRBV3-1 CASSPGLTSSYEQYF TGTGCCAGCAGCCCGGGACTTACCAGCTCCTACGAGCAGTACTTC
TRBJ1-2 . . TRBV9 CASSAAGFSDGYTF TGTGCCAGCAGCGCCGCCGGGTTTTCGGATGGCTACACCTTC
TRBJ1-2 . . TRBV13 CASSLGLKELKDGYTF TGTGCCAGCAGCTTAGGCCTCAAGGAGTTGAAGGATGGCTACACCTTC
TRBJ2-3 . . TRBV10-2 CASVSVSLADTQYF TGCGCCAGCGTGTCGGTAAGCCTGGCGGATACGCAGTATTTT
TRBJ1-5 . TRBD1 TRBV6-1 CASRPRDRANQPQHF TGTGCCAGCAGGCCCCGGGACAGGGCCAATCAGCCCCAGCATTTT
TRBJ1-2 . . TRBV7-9 CASSLVGSSVLYYGYTF TGTGCCAGCAGCCTAGTGGGCTCGAGTGTTCTTTACTATGGCTACACCTTC
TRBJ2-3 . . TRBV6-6 CASRSGDTQYF TGTGCCAGCAGATCGGGAGATACGCAGTATTTT
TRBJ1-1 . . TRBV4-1 CASRELDQGNTEAFF TGCGCCAGCAGGGAGTTGGACCAAGGGAACACTGAAGCTTTCTTT
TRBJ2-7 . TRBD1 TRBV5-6 CASSFGTGGEQYF TGTGCCAGCAGCTTCGGGACAGGGGGCGAGCAGTACTTC
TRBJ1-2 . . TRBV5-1 CASSGGYGSHGYTF TGCGCCAGCAGCGGTGGGTATGGGTCACATGGCTACACCTTC
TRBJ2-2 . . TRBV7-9 CASSPRGISTGELFF TGTGCCAGCAGCCCCCGCGGGATAAGCACCGGGGAGCTGTTTTTT
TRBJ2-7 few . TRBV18 CASSVSRGNKSMSYEQYF TGTGCCAGCTCAGTCTCCAGGGGAAACAAGTCCATGTCCTACGAGCAGTACTTC
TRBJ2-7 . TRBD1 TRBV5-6 CASSWDRGMREQYF TGTGCCAGCAGCTGGGACAGGGGTATGCGAGAGCAGTACTTC
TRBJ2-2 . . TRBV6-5 CASSYQVTGELFF TGTGCCAGCAGTTACCAGGTCACCGGGGAGCTGTTTTTT
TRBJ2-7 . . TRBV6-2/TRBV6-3 CASSYFGWAYEQYF TGTGCCAGCAGTTACTTTGGGTGGGCCTACGAGCAGTACTTC
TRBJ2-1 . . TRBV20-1 CSALRPTYNEQFF TGCAGTGCTCTTAGACCCACCTACAATGAGCAGTTCTTC
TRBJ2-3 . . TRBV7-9 CASIKRDGEDTQYF TGTGCCAGCATCAAAAGGGACGGCGAGGATACGCAGTATTTT
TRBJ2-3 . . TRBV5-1 CASSLAGVATDTQYF TGCGCCAGCAGCTTGGCCGGAGTAGCCACGGATACGCAGTATTTT
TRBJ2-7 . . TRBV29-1 CSVDGGPLSYEQYF TGCAGCGTTGACGGGGGGCCTCTCTCCTACGAGCAGTACTTC
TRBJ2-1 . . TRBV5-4 CASSLGGGNSYNEQFF TGTGCCAGCAGCTTGGGTGGGGGAAACTCCTACAATGAGCAGTTCTTC
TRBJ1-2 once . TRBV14 CASSLLRTDHYGYTF TGTGCCAGCAGTCTTCTCCGGACGGACCACTATGGCTACACCTTC
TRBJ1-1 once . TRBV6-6 CASSYLGVTEAFF TGTGCCAGCAGTTACCTAGGGGTTACTGAAGCTTTCTTT
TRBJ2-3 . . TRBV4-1 CASSQDSSTGDTDTQYF TGCGCCAGCAGCCAAGATAGTTCGACTGGGGACACAGATACGCAGTATTTT
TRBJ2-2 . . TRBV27 CASRSGVAGELFF TGTGCCAGCAGGTCAGGGGTGGCCGGGGAGCTGTTTTTT
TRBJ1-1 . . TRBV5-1 CASFPRDCTEAFF TGCGCCAGCTTCCCCCGGGATTGCACTGAAGCTTTCTTT
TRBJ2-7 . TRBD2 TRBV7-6 CASSSGGIGEQYF TGTGCCAGCAGCTCCGGGGGGATAGGCGAGCAGTACTTC
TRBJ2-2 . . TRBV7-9 CASSLELSGGELFF TGTGCCAGCAGCTTAGAGCTAAGTGGCGGGGAGCTGTTTTTT
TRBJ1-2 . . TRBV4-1 CASSQVGDGYGYTF TGCGCCAGCAGCCAAGTGGGGGATGGGTATGGCTACACCTTC
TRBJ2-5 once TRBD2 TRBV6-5 CASSPLSGGQETQYF TGTGCCAGCAGCCCTCTAAGCGGGGGGCAAGAGACCCAGTACTTC
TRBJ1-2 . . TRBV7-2 CASSPLGKGNGYTF TGTGCCAGCAGCCCGTTAGGGAAAGGGAATGGCTACACCTTC
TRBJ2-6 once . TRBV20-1 CSARAGPGANVLTF TGCAGTGCTAGAGCAGGGCCTGGGGCCAACGTCCTGACTTTC
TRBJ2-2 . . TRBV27 CASSLRGGYGELFF TGTGCCAGCAGTTTAAGGGGGGGGTATGGGGAGCTGTTTTTT